This T cell receptor beta chain is from a study of cytomegalovirus exposure and HLA in healthy donors. Across the whole study: Clustering assigned 81% of the roughly 370 genotyped donors to the Caucasian-associated ancestry cluster.

Trimming removed 5 bases from V and 0 bases from J, with 11 bases in between. The CDR3 length is 14 residues. The germline V gene encodes CDR1 MNHEY and CDR2 SVGAGI. PCR used 60 Vbeta primers and 13 Jbeta primers. Original processing methods: As a later analysis found, there were around 86 million unique TCR beta chains, of which approximately 10 million were shared. Using immunoSEQ multiplex PCR, the repertoire was profiled, and TCRdb retains in-frame clones only, with some absent. Clone size and V and J calls were adopted from that table, with D and trimming inferred from the DNA. This sample carries 200,000 to 300,000 clones, roughly 86% of them seen once, and the ten largest clones take 2%.

The sequenced sample consisted of PBMCs. The V gene is TRBV6-5, the J gene TRBJ2-7; no firm D call. This receptor was taken from a middle-aged woman in good health and CMV-seropositive. This CDR3 is CASSAYRSSYEQYF. The CDR3 DNA sequence: TGTGCCAGCAGTGCCTACAGAAGCTCCTACGAGCAGTACTTC.